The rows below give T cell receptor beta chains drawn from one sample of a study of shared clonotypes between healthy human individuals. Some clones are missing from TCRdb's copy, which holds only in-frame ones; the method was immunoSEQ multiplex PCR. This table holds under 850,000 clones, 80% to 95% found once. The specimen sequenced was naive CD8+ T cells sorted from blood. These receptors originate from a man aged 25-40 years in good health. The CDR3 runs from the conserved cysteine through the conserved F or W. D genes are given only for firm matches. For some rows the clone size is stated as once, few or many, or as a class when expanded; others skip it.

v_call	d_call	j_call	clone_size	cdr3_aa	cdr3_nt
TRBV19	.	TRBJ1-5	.	CASSIVPGKQPQHF	TGTGCCAGTAGTATAGTCCCGGGGAAACAGCCCCAGCATTTT
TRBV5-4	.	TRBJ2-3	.	CASSPRSSGDTQYF	TGTGCCAGCAGCCCCAGATCCTCTGGGGATACGCAGTATTTT
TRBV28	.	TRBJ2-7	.	CASSPLGGEPGEQYF	TGTGCCAGCAGTCCCTTAGGGGGGGAGCCTGGAGAGCAGTACTTC
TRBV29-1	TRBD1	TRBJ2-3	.	CSVDRGRDTQYF	TGCAGCGTTGACAGGGGGCGAGATACGCAGTATTTT
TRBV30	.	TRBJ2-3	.	CAWSKAATSTDTQYF	TGTGCCTGGAGTAAGGCGGCTACGAGCACAGATACGCAGTATTTT
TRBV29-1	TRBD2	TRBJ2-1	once	CSVEGTSGGNEQFF	TGCAGCGTTGAGGGGACTAGCGGGGGCAATGAGCAGTTCTTC
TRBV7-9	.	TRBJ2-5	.	CASKGGTPETQYF	TGTGCCAGCAAGGGGGGGACTCCAGAGACCCAGTACTTC
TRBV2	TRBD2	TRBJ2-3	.	CASSDTSGRPRTDTQYF	TGTGCCAGCAGTGATACTAGCGGGAGGCCTCGCACAGATACGCAGTATTTT
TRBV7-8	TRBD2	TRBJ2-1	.	CASSLAESSGGSYNEQFF	TGTGCCAGCAGCTTAGCGGAATCTAGCGGGGGCTCCTACAATGAGCAGTTCTTC
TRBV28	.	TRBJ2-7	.	CASAKLADEQYF	TGTGCCAGCGCAAAACTAGCTGACGAGCAGTACTTC
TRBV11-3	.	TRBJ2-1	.	CASSLDRYNEQFF	TGTGCCAGCAGCTTAGACCGTTACAATGAGCAGTTCTTC
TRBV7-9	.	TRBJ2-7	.	CASSGERHDSTYEQYF	TGTGCCAGCAGCGGGGAAAGGCATGACAGTACCTACGAGCAGTACTTC
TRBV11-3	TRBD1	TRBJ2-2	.	CASRQGNTGELFF	TGTGCCAGCCGACAGGGGAACACCGGGGAGCTGTTTTTT
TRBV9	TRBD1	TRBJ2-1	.	CASSVGSWDRAHNEQFF	TGTGCCAGCAGCGTAGGATCGTGGGACAGGGCTCACAATGAGCAGTTCTTC
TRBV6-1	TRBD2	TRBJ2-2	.	CASQVAGEVTGELFF	TGTGCCAGCCAGGTCGCGGGAGAGGTCACCGGGGAGCTGTTTTTT
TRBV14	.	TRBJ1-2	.	CASSQVGVPDGYTF	TGTGCCAGCAGCCAAGTTGGGGTTCCGGATGGCTACACCTTC
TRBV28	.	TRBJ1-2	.	CASSLGLIYGYTF	TGTGCCAGCAGTTTAGGACTTATCTATGGCTACACCTTC
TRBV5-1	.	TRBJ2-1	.	CASRLGTSSYNEQFF	TGCGCCAGCAGGCTGGGGACGAGCTCCTACAATGAGCAGTTCTTC
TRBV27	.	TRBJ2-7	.	CASSGLTSGEQYF	TGTGCCAGCAGTGGATTAACCTCGGGTGAGCAGTACTTC
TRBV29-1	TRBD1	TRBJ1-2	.	CSVEEQGAGYGYTF	TGCAGCGTTGAAGAACAGGGGGCTGGGTATGGCTACACCTTC
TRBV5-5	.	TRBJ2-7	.	CASSPGLGNNEQYF	TGTGCCAGCAGTCCCGGTCTGGGTAATAACGAGCAGTACTTC
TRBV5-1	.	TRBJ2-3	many	CASRPDSTDTQYF	TGCGCCAGCAGGCCCGATAGCACAGATACGCAGTATTTT
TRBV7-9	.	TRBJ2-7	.	CASSFPPGSEQYF	TGTGCCAGCAGCTTCCCCCCAGGTTCCGAGCAGTACTTC
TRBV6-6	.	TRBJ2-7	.	CASSYSRSEQYF	TGTGCCAGCAGTTACTCGCGCTCAGAGCAGTACTTC
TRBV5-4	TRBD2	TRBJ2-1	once	CASTSGRESAFYNEQFF	TGTGCCAGCACCTCGGGGCGGGAGAGTGCTTTCTACAATGAGCAGTTCTTC
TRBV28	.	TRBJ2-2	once	CASSLRSDRRTGELFF	TGTGCCAGCAGTTTACGCTCGGACAGAAGGACCGGGGAGCTGTTTTTT
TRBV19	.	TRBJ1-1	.	CATDPGTPNTEAFF	TGTGCCACCGACCCCGGGACACCGAACACTGAAGCTTTCTTT
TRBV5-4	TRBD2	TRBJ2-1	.	CASSLVSGSSDEQFF	TGTGCCAGCAGCTTGGTTAGCGGGAGTTCGGATGAGCAGTTCTTC
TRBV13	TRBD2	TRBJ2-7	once	CASSQDGGSSTSGKPYEQYF	TGTGCCAGCAGCCAGGACGGGGGGTCCTCGACTAGCGGGAAACCCTACGAGCAGTACTTC
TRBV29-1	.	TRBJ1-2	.	CSVFPDPVNGYTF	TGCAGCGTTTTCCCAGATCCGGTTAATGGCTACACCTTC
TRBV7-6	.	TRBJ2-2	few	CASSLSGGNTGELFF	TGTGCCAGCAGCTTATCCGGAGGGAACACCGGGGAGCTGTTTTTT
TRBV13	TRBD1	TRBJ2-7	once	CASSPWTGDYEQYF	TGTGCCAGCAGCCCCTGGACAGGGGACTACGAGCAGTACTTC
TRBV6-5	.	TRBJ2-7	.	CASSYYSSDSSYEQYF	TGTGCCAGCAGTTACTATTCTAGCGACAGTTCCTACGAGCAGTACTTC
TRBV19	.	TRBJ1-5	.	CASSVPGPVNQPQHF	TGTGCCAGTAGTGTTCCGGGCCCCGTGAATCAGCCCCAGCATTTT
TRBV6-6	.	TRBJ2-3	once	CASIFGRVTHTQYF	TGTGCCAGCATTTTCGGCAGGGTGACTCATACGCAGTATTTT
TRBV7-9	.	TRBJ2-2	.	CASSLWSGAASAGELFF	TGTGCCAGCAGCTTATGGTCGGGGGCAGCATCGGCCGGGGAGCTGTTTTTT
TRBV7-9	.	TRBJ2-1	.	CASSLEVVASSYNEQFF	TGTGCCAGCAGCTTAGAGGTTGTGGCAAGCTCCTACAATGAGCAGTTCTTC
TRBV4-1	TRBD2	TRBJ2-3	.	CASSLRTSGLTDTQYF	TGCGCCAGCAGCCTCCGGACTAGCGGACTCACAGATACGCAGTATTTT
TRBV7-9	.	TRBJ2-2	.	CASSLAQMTPETGELFF	TGTGCCAGCAGCTTAGCACAAATGACCCCAGAGACCGGGGAGCTGTTTTTT
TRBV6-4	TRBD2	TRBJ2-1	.	CASSDGAFREGPNEQFF	TGTGCCAGCAGTGACGGGGCCTTTCGGGAGGGCCCCAATGAGCAGTTCTTC
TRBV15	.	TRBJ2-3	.	CATSRGAGASTDTQYF	TGTGCCACCAGCAGGGGGGCTGGCGCCTCCACAGATACGCAGTATTTT
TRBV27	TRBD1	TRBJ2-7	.	CASSSGTGYEQYF	TGTGCCAGCAGTTCCGGGACAGGGTACGAGCAGTACTTC
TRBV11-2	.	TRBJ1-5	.	CASSLGKNSNQPQHF	TGTGCCAGCAGCTTAGGGAAAAATTCTAATCAGCCCCAGCATTTT
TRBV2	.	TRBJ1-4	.	CASSDRGSFTNEKLFF	TGTGCCAGCAGTGATAGGGGCTCGTTCACTAATGAAAAACTGTTTTTT
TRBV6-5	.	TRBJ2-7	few	CASSWDSRGFGGEQYF	TGTGCCAGCAGTTGGGACTCCCGTGGTTTCGGGGGAGAGCAGTACTTC
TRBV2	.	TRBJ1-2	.	CASSEDPNYGYTF	TGTGCCAGCAGCGAAGACCCGAACTATGGCTACACCTTC
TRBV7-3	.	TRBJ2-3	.	CASSSGGLSTDTQYF	TGTGCCAGCAGCTCCGGAGGGCTTAGCACAGATACGCAGTATTTT
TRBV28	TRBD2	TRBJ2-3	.	CASTIGWREDITDTQYF	TGTGCCAGCACCATAGGGTGGCGGGAGGATATCACAGATACGCAGTATTTT
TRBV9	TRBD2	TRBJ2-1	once	CASSVGLAGGSRDNEQFF	TGTGCCAGCAGCGTGGGACTAGCGGGAGGGTCTAGAGACAATGAGCAGTTCTTC
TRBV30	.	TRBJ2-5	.	CALVTFSPGQGGYQETQYF	TGTGCCCTAGTAACCTTTTCACCCGGACAGGGAGGGTACCAAGAGACCCAGTACTTC
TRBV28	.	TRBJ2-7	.	CASSLGVGSYEQYF	TGTGCCAGCAGTTTAGGGGTGGGGTCCTACGAGCAGTACTTC
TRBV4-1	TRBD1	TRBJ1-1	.	CASSQVGTGPNTEAFF	TGCGCCAGCAGCCAAGTGGGGACAGGACCTAACACTGAAGCTTTCTTT
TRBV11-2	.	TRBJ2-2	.	CASSLDVGLGTGELFF	TGTGCCAGCAGCTTAGATGTGGGTTTGGGCACCGGGGAGCTGTTTTTT